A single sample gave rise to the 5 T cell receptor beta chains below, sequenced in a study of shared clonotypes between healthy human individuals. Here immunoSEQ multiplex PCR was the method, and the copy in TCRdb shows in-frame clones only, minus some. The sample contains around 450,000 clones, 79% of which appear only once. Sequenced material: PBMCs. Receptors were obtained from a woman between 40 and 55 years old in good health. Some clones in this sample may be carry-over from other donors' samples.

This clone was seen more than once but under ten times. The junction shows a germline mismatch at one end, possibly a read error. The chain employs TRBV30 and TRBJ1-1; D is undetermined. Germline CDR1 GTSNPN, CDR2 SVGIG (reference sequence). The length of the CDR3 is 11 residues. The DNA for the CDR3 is TGTGCCTGGAGAAGGCAGTCTGACGCTTTCTTT. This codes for CAWRRQSDAFF.

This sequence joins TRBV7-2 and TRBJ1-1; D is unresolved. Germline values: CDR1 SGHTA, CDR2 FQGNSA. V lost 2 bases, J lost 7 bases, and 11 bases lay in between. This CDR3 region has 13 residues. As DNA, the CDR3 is TGTGCCAGCAGCTTAACCCCCAGGCATGAAGCTTTCTTT. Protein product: CASSLTPRHEAFF.

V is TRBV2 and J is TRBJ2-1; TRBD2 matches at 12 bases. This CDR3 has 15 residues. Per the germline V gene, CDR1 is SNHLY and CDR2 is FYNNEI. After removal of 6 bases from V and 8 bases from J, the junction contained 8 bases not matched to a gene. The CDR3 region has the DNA TGTGCCAGCAGACTAGCGGGAGGTTTTAGGGATGAGCAGTTCTTC. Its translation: CASRLAGGFRDEQFF. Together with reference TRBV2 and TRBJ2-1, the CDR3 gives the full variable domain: EPEVTQTPSHQVTQMGQEVILRCVPISNHLYFYWYRQILGQKVEFLVSFYNNEISEKSEIFDDQFSVERPDGSNFTLKIRSTKLEDSAMYFCASRLAGGFRDEQFFGPGTRLTVL.

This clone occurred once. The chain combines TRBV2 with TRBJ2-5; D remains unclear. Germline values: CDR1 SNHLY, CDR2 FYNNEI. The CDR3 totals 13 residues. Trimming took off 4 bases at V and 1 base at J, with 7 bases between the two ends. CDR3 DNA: TGTGCCAGCAGTGTCCGGTTCCAAGAGACCCAGTACTTC. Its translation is CASSVRFQETQYF.

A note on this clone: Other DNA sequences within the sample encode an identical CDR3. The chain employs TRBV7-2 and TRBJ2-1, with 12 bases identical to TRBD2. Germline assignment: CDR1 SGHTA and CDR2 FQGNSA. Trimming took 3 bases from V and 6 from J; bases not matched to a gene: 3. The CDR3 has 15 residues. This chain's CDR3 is CASSFRLAGANEQFF. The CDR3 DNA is TGTGCCAGCAGCTTCAGACTAGCGGGAGCCAATGAGCAGTTCTTC.